This entry lists 16 T cell receptor beta chains sequenced from one sample in a study of response to subunit inactivated influenza vaccine. TCRdb used MiXCR to reprocess the RT-PCR reads, holding one entry per CDR3 protein. The sample lists 450,000 to 600,000 distinct CDR3 sequences, more than 15% occurring once. This sample comprised CD4+ T cells sorted from PBMCs, obtained roughly 24 months after vaccination. Source of these receptors: a man aged 50-75 years who received an inactivated influenza vaccine.

The table lists this clonotype with a few counts. The V gene is TRBV10-3, the J gene TRBJ2-3, with D unresolved. Germline CDR1 reads ENHRY; CDR2 reads SYGVKD. Trimming cost V 0 bases and J 3 bases, with 13 bases left between them. The CDR3 has 16 amino acids. CDR3 sequence reads: CAISESKGWGTDTQYF. CDR3 DNA: TGTGCCATCAGTGAGTCGAAAGGATGGGGAACAGATACGCAGTATTTT.

V gene TRBV27 combines with J gene TRBJ2-7; 9 bases map to TRBD2. The CDR3 sequence is 15 residues long. V lost 0 bases, J lost 2 bases, and 2 bases stayed unmatched. In germline, CDR1 is MNHEY, CDR2 SMNVEV (reference sequence). CDR3 DNA: TGTGCCAGCAGTTTATCATCTAGCGGGACCTACGAGCAGTACTTC. Translation gives CASSLSSSGTYEQYF.

This sequence joins TRBV6-1 and TRBJ2-4; 8 nucleotides match TRBD1. Germline trimming cut 6 bases from V and 6 bases from J; bases unmatched to any gene: 10. CDR3 length: 15 residues. Per the germline V gene, CDR1 is MNHNS and CDR2 is SASEGT. The CDR3, as DNA: TGTGCCAGCAGCCAACAGGGGGGCGTCAGAAACATTCAGTACTTC. This encodes CASSQQGGVRNIQYF.

The chain combines TRBV27 with TRBJ1-5, with D perhaps matching TRBD1 (5 bases). V shed 7 bases and J shed 0 bases, with 13 bases lying between them. The CDR3 contains 15 residues. Looked up from germline, CDR1 is MNHEY and CDR2 is SMNVEV (reference sequence). The CDR3 DNA is TGTGCCAGCAAACCGGGACCTTATAGCAATCAGCCCCAGCATTTT. This codes for CASKPGPYSNQPQHF.

This clonotype was seen a few times. The chain recombines TRBV15 with TRBJ1-4, with D hard to call. The V gene lost 8 bases and the J gene lost 5 bases, with 9 bases spanning the gap. The CDR3 is 12 amino acids. CDR1 LNHNV and CDR2 YYDKDF come from the germline V gene (reference sequence). As DNA, the CDR3 is TGTGCCACCCGAAGGGTGAATGAAAAACTGTTTTTT. It is translated as CATRRVNEKLFF.

The genes are TRBV4-1 and TRBJ1-1, with D tentatively TRBD1 (6 bases). Germline loops: CDR1 MGHRA, CDR2 YSYEKL. V was cut by 4 bases and J by 1 base, with 16 bases left in between. The CDR3 extends over 16 amino acids. This CDR3 reads CASSPSVGHQNTEAFF. CDR3 nucleotides: TGCGCCAGCAGCCCGTCCGTGGGACACCAGAACACTGAAGCTTTCTTT.

The chain employs TRBV12-3 or TRBV12-4 and TRBJ1-1; D is unresolved. The CDR3 length is 11 residues. The V and J ends lost 8 bases and 7 bases respectively, with 11 bases between them. CDR3 in DNA: TGTGCCAGCGGGTTCTCACTTGAAGCTTTCTTT. This sequence encodes CASGFSLEAFF.

This clonotype came up a few times. V and J are TRBV5-4 and TRBJ2-6, with D tentatively TRBD1 (6 bases). The CDR3 is 17 residues long. Germline CDR1 SGHNT, CDR2 YYREEE (reference sequence). V gave up 3 bases and J gave up 0 bases, with 13 bases separating them. The CDR3 protein is CASSSPGQSSGANVLTF. CDR3 in DNA: TGTGCCAGCAGCTCCCCCGGACAGAGCTCTGGGGCCAACGTCCTGACTTTC.

The rearrangement uses TRBV12-3 or TRBV12-4 and TRBJ2-1; 9 bases agree with TRBD1. This CDR3 has 14 residues. Trimming cost V 5 bases and J 7 bases; bases outside gene matches: 6. CDR3 DNA: TGTGCCAGCAGTCACTCCGGGACAGGGAATGAGCAGTTCTTC. Translated, it gives CASSHSGTGNEQFF.

This clonotype was counted a single time. CDR3 in DNA: TGTGCCAGCAGCGCGGGACTTTCGTACCAAGAGACCCAGTACTTC. This codes for CASSAGLSYQETQYF. This rearrangement joins TRBV9 to TRBJ2-5, with D tentatively TRBD2 (6 bases). CDR1 and CDR2 from the germline V gene are SGDLS and YYNGEE. This CDR3 has 15 amino acids. V was shortened by 3 bases and J by 0 bases, with 12 bases between the two germline ends.

This clonotype was detected only a few times. The chain has TRBV6-1 and TRBJ1-1; tentative D call: TRBD1 (6 bases). CDR3 length: 12 residues. From germline, CDR1 is MNHNS and CDR2 SASEGT. V dropped 6 bases and J dropped 5 bases, with 10 bases sitting between them. In DNA, the CDR3 is TGTGCCAGCAGAGCCCAGGGGACTGAAGCTTTCTTT. Translation gives CASRAQGTEAFF.

This clonotype was seen a handful of times. The gene calls are TRBV28 and TRBJ2-7, with D tentatively TRBD1 (6 bases). V was pared by 2 bases and J by 1 base, with 18 bases between. Germline CDR1 MDHEN, CDR2 SYDVKM. This CDR3 region has 17 residues. The CDR3 coding sequence is TGTGCCAGCAGTTTAATCGGGCAGGGGACGAAATCCTACGAGCAGTACTTC. It translates to CASSLIGQGTKSYEQYF. Full variable domain (rest looked up from reference TRBV28 and TRBJ2-7): DVKVTQSSRYLVKRTGEKVFLECVQDMDHENMFWYRQDPGLGLRLIYFSYDVKMKEKGDIPEGYSVSREKKERFSLILESASTNQTSMYLCASSLIGQGTKSYEQYFGPGTRLTVT.

This clonotype was counted only a few times. CDR3 in amino acids: CASSQVYGSGGERDTQYF. CDR3 bases: TGCGCCAGCAGCCAAGTTTATGGTAGCGGGGGGGAAAGAGATACGCAGTATTTT. The rearrangement links TRBV4-3 to TRBJ2-3, with 11 bases identical to TRBD2. The CDR3 runs 18 residues. With 1 base clipped from V and 5 bases from J, the junction kept 11 bases outside the gene matches. CDR1 and CDR2 (germline): LGHNA, YSLEER.

This clonotype was seen once. The chain is built from TRBV20-1 and TRBJ2-1, with 13 bases matching TRBD2. Germline CDR1 reads DFQATT; CDR2 reads SNEGSKA (reference sequence). The V gene end was trimmed by 2 bases and the J gene end by 7 bases; junction bases not matched to a gene: 14. The CDR3 runs 18 residues. The CDR3 protein is CSARNQYIPGLAGNEQFF. The DNA for the CDR3 is TGCAGTGCTAGAAACCAGTACATCCCGGGACTAGCGGGGAATGAGCAGTTCTTC.

A few counts support this clonotype. The J gene is TRBJ2-1, the V gene TRBV20-1; no firm D call. The germline V gene has CDR1 DFQATT and CDR2 SNEGSKA (reference sequence). Trimming cost V 3 bases and J 2 bases, with 14 bases left between them. CDR3 length: 15 residues. CDR3 sequence reads: CSASSTGFTYNEQFF. The CDR3 DNA follows: TGCAGTGCTAGTTCCACCGGGTTCACCTACAATGAGCAGTTCTTC.

The chain links TRBV12-3 or TRBV12-4 to TRBJ2-7, with 7 bases that match TRBD2. The CDR3 totals 17 residues. After removal of 6 bases from V and 1 base from J, the junction contained 15 bases not matched to a gene. CDR3 nucleotide sequence: TGTGCCAGCAGCGACCCCACCGCCGCTAGCGGATCCTACGAGCAGTACTTC. It codes for CASSDPTAASGSYEQYF.